This is a list of T cell receptor beta chains from one sample in a study of CD8+ T cells in alopecia areata. TCRdb's table, derived via immunoSEQ multiplex PCR, lists solely in-frame clones and lacks some. This sample has 180,000 or so clones, with around 63% found just once. This specimen consisted of CD4+ T cells sorted from blood, obtained at week 0. The origin of the receptors is a human donor with alopecia areata. Each CDR3 is given with its conserved first and last residue. D genes are given only for firm matches. Size values are once, few and many counts, or a class for expanded clones, and some rows have none.

D: TRBD2
J: TRBJ2-4
V: TRBV2
size: once
CDR3: CASTLKASGAKNIQYF
DNA: TGTGCCAGCACCCTAAAGGCTAGCGGAGCCAAAAACATTCAGTACTTC

D: NA
J: TRBJ1-1
V: TRBV29-1
size: NA
CDR3: CSVIPSIGGTEAFF
DNA: TGCAGCGTTATTCCCTCGATAGGCGGAACTGAAGCTTTCTTT

D: TRBD1
J: TRBJ1-6
V: TRBV15
size: NA
CDR3: CATTPGQVNSPLHF
DNA: TGTGCCACCACCCCGGGACAGGTTAATTCACCCCTCCACTTT

D: NA
J: TRBJ2-7
V: TRBV5-6
size: NA
CDR3: CASSFRGLSSYEQYF
DNA: TGTGCCAGCAGCTTTCGGGGGCTGAGCTCCTACGAGCAGTACTTC

D: NA
J: TRBJ1-1
V: TRBV6-5
size: few
CDR3: CASSYDRTNTEAFF
DNA: TGTGCCAGCAGTTACGATAGAACTAACACTGAAGCTTTCTTT

D: NA
J: TRBJ2-3
V: TRBV7-2
size: many
CDR3: CASSLALGNTDTQYF
DNA: TGTGCCAGCAGCTTAGCCTTGGGGAACACAGATACGCAGTATTTT

D: NA
J: TRBJ1-2
V: TRBV20-1
size: NA
CDR3: CSARGGQGNTF
DNA: TGCAGTGCTAGAGGCGGGCAGGGCAACACCTTC

D: TRBD1
J: TRBJ1-2
V: TRBV28
size: few
CDR3: CASMGTVYGYTF
DNA: TGTGCCAGCATGGGGACAGTCTATGGCTACACCTTC

D: NA
J: TRBJ2-1
V: TRBV18
size: few
CDR3: CASSQKNSEQFF
DNA: TGTGCCAGCTCACAAAAAAACAGTGAGCAGTTCTTC

D: TRBD1
J: TRBJ1-2
V: TRBV5-1
size: NA
CDR3: CASSHGDREMYGYTF
DNA: TGCGCCAGCAGCCACGGGGACAGGGAAATGTATGGCTACACCTTC

D: NA
J: TRBJ1-1
V: TRBV29-1
size: few
CDR3: CSVSAEMNTEAFF
DNA: TGCAGCGTCTCGGCGGAGATGAACACTGAAGCTTTCTTT

D: NA
J: TRBJ2-3
V: TRBV2
size: NA
CDR3: CASRLTTGSDTQYF
DNA: TGTGCCAGCAGATTAACCACAGGGTCCGATACGCAGTATTTT

D: NA
J: TRBJ2-3
V: TRBV5-1
size: NA
CDR3: CASSFKGPELSAQYF
DNA: TGCGCCAGCAGCTTTAAGGGGCCCGAATTGAGCGCGCAGTATTTT

D: NA
J: TRBJ2-7
V: TRBV29-1
size: NA
CDR3: CSVVEQSLEQYF
DNA: TGCAGCGTTGTAGAACAGTCGCTCGAGCAGTACTTC

D: TRBD1
J: TRBJ1-2
V: TRBV29-1
size: NA
CDR3: CSVEDPGQGGNLYGYTF
DNA: TGCAGCGTTGAAGATCCCGGTCAGGGGGGGAATCTCTATGGCTACACCTTC

D: NA
J: TRBJ2-5
V: TRBV29-1
size: NA
CDR3: CSVGGEETQYF
DNA: TGCAGCGTTGGGGGGGAGGAGACCCAGTACTTC

D: TRBD2
J: TRBJ2-3
V: TRBV7-2
size: few
CDR3: CASSLRSGGHTDTQYF
DNA: TGTGCCAGCAGCTTACGGTCGGGGGGGCACACAGATACGCAGTATTTT

D: NA
J: TRBJ2-3
V: TRBV29-1
size: NA
CDR3: CSVRRDQGRDTQYF
DNA: TGCAGCGTTAGGCGGGATCAGGGGAGAGATACGCAGTATTTT

D: TRBD1
J: TRBJ1-1
V: TRBV13
size: NA
CDR3: CASSSPDRGREGTEAFF
DNA: TGTGCCAGCAGCTCCCCGGACAGGGGGCGTGAAGGCACTGAAGCTTTCTTT

D: NA
J: TRBJ1-1
V: TRBV29-1
size: few
CDR3: CSVRSSLNTEAFF
DNA: TGCAGCGTTCGGAGCAGCTTGAACACTGAAGCTTTCTTT

D: NA
J: TRBJ1-1
V: TRBV30
size: NA
CDR3: CAWSERGSEAFF
DNA: TGTGCCTGGAGCGAAAGGGGTAGTGAAGCTTTCTTT

D: TRBD1
J: TRBJ1-1
V: TRBV7-2
size: NA
CDR3: CASSYQPTGATEAFF
DNA: TGTGCCAGCAGCTACCAACCGACAGGGGCGACTGAAGCTTTCTTT

D: NA
J: TRBJ1-5
V: TRBV29-1
size: few
CDR3: CSVADSAGNQPQHF
DNA: TGCAGCGTTGCTGACAGCGCGGGAAATCAGCCCCAGCATTTT

D: NA
J: TRBJ1-1
V: TRBV29-1
size: NA
CDR3: CSVASPEEWGTEAFF
DNA: TGCAGCGTTGCAAGTCCCGAGGAATGGGGCACTGAAGCTTTCTTT

D: NA
J: TRBJ2-1
V: TRBV29-1
size: NA
CDR3: CSVTGTPGVRSYNEQFF
DNA: TGCAGCGTCACCGGGACTCCGGGGGTTAGGTCCTACAATGAGCAGTTCTTC

D: NA
J: TRBJ1-2
V: TRBV29-1
size: NA
CDR3: CSVISIQNGYTF
DNA: TGCAGCGTTATATCCATACAAAATGGCTACACCTTC

D: TRBD2
J: TRBJ2-7
V: TRBV5-1
size: NA
CDR3: CASSSSGGRAYEQYF
DNA: TGCGCCAGCAGCTCTAGCGGGGGGCGGGCCTACGAGCAGTACTTC

D: NA
J: TRBJ1-1
V: TRBV29-1
size: NA
CDR3: CSVAGLRMNTEAFF
DNA: TGCAGCGTTGCGGGGCTCAGAATGAACACTGAAGCTTTCTTT

D: TRBD1
J: TRBJ1-1
V: TRBV11-2
size: NA
CDR3: CASTLQGRDTEAFF
DNA: TGTGCCAGCACCTTACAGGGGAGAGACACTGAAGCTTTCTTT

D: TRBD1
J: TRBJ1-5
V: TRBV7-9
size: NA
CDR3: CASSLGTGVDNQPQHF
DNA: TGTGCCAGCAGCTTAGGGACAGGAGTAGACAATCAGCCCCAGCATTTT

D: NA
J: TRBJ1-5
V: TRBV15
size: NA
CDR3: CATSSGRGNQPQHF
DNA: TGTGCCACCAGCAGCGGACGGGGGAATCAGCCCCAGCATTTT

D: TRBD2
J: TRBJ2-3
V: TRBV7-6
size: NA
CDR3: CASSLGSGFTDTQYF
DNA: TGTGCCAGCAGCTTAGGTAGCGGGTTCACAGATACGCAGTATTTT

D: NA
J: TRBJ2-3
V: TRBV5-1
size: NA
CDR3: CASGVTGDTQYF
DNA: TGCGCCAGCGGCGTGACCGGTGATACGCAGTATTTT

D: NA
J: TRBJ1-2
V: TRBV7-9
size: NA
CDR3: CASSWGESGYTF
DNA: TGTGCCAGCAGCTGGGGGGAAAGTGGCTACACCTTC

D: NA
J: TRBJ1-2
V: TRBV30
size: NA
CDR3: CAWSFRAPTLF
DNA: TGTGCCTGGAGTTTCCGGGCCCCCACTCTCTTC

D: TRBD1
J: TRBJ1-4
V: TRBV7-6
size: NA
CDR3: CASSLDRGFNEKLFF
DNA: TGTGCCAGCAGCTTAGACAGGGGATTTAATGAAAAACTGTTTTTT

D: NA
J: TRBJ2-7
V: TRBV29-1
size: NA
CDR3: CSVVRGAYEQYF
DNA: TGCAGCGTTGTTAGGGGAGCCTACGAGCAGTACTTC

D: NA
J: TRBJ1-1
V: TRBV25-1
size: once
CDR3: CASSEYGEAFF
DNA: TGTGCCAGCAGTGAATACGGAGAAGCTTTCTTT

D: NA
J: TRBJ2-7
V: TRBV2
size: NA
CDR3: CASATGGKQYF
DNA: TGTGCCAGTGCAACCGGGGGAAAGCAGTACTTC

D: TRBD2
J: TRBJ2-1
V: TRBV7-2
size: once
CDR3: CASSLVAGGGNEQFF
DNA: TGTGCCAGCAGCTTAGTAGCGGGGGGCGGCAATGAGCAGTTCTTC

D: NA
J: TRBJ1-4
V: TRBV28
size: many
CDR3: CASSLGGTTNEKLFF
DNA: TGTGCCAGCAGTTTAGGGGGGACAACTAATGAAAAACTGTTTTTT

D: TRBD2
J: TRBJ2-7
V: TRBV4-3
size: once
CDR3: CASSQDAPAGGFYEQYF
DNA: TGCGCCAGCAGCCAAGATGCCCCCGCGGGGGGTTTCTACGAGCAGTACTTC

D: NA
J: TRBJ1-5
V: TRBV4-3
size: NA
CDR3: CASSQEAGQPQHF
DNA: TGCGCCAGCAGCCAAGAGGCCGGTCAGCCCCAGCATTTT

D: NA
J: TRBJ1-4
V: TRBV9
size: NA
CDR3: CASSRRGEKLFF
DNA: TGTGCCAGCAGCCGACGCGGTGAAAAACTGTTTTTT

D: NA
J: TRBJ2-7
V: TRBV4-1
size: many
CDR3: CASSPSYEQYF
DNA: TGCGCCAGCAGCCCCTCCTACGAGCAGTACTTC

D: NA
J: TRBJ2-5
V: TRBV2
size: NA
CDR3: CASSEALAVGETQYF
DNA: TGTGCCAGCAGTGAAGCATTAGCGGTAGGGGAGACCCAGTACTTC

D: NA
J: TRBJ2-5
V: TRBV11-2
size: NA
CDR3: CASSLGVGGRRETQYF
DNA: TGTGCCAGCAGCTTAGGGGTAGGGGGGCGACGAGAGACCCAGTACTTC

D: NA
J: TRBJ1-2
V: TRBV4-1
size: NA
CDR3: CASSQADGVGYGYTF
DNA: TGCGCCAGCAGCCAAGCCGACGGGGTGGGATATGGCTACACCTTC

D: NA
J: TRBJ2-5
V: TRBV2
size: NA
CDR3: CASSESFTQYF
DNA: TGTGCCAGCAGTGAATCTTTTACCCAGTACTTC

D: NA
J: TRBJ2-3
V: TRBV30
size: NA
CDR3: CAWRSSGWDTQYF
DNA: TGTGCCTGGAGATCCAGCGGGTGGGATACGCAGTATTTT

D: NA
J: TRBJ1-1
V: TRBV29-1
size: NA
CDR3: CSVALNTEAFF
DNA: TGCAGCGTTGCGTTGAACACTGAAGCTTTCTTT

D: TRBD2
J: TRBJ2-3
V: TRBV11-2
size: once
CDR3: CASDQIRRRGGRDTQYF
DNA: TGTGCCAGCGACCAAATTCGTCGGCGGGGGGGCAGGGATACGCAGTATTTT

D: TRBD1
J: TRBJ2-7
V: TRBV9
size: NA
CDR3: CASSVGQGTYEQYF
DNA: TGTGCCAGCAGCGTAGGACAGGGGACCTACGAGCAGTACTTC

D: NA
J: TRBJ1-5
V: TRBV30
size: NA
CDR3: CAWSAGLGMRNQPQHF
DNA: TGTGCCTGGAGTGCTGGGCTGGGGATGCGCAATCAGCCCCAGCATTTT

D: TRBD1
J: TRBJ1-2
V: TRBV30
size: NA
CDR3: CACQGQGDAYTF
DNA: TGTGCCTGCCAAGGACAGGGAGATGCCTACACCTTC

D: TRBD2
J: TRBJ2-7
V: TRBV11-2
size: NA
CDR3: CASSSPGRGLYEQYF
DNA: TGTGCCAGCAGCTCCCCTGGGAGGGGCCTATACGAGCAGTACTTC

D: NA
J: TRBJ2-1
V: TRBV30
size: NA
CDR3: CAWSGDDNEQFF
DNA: TGTGCCTGGTCCGGAGATGACAATGAGCAGTTCTTC

D: NA
J: TRBJ1-1
V: TRBV4-1
size: NA
CDR3: CASSHPPRGNTEAFF
DNA: TGCGCCAGCAGCCATCCTCCCAGGGGAAACACTGAAGCTTTCTTT

D: NA
J: TRBJ2-1
V: TRBV29-1
size: few
CDR3: CSVESQSSYNEQFF
DNA: TGCAGCGTTGAATCCCAGAGCTCCTACAATGAGCAGTTCTTC